The entry below describes one TCR beta chain. What it binds is unknown. PCR was performed using 60 Vbeta and 13 Jbeta primers. Profiled with immunoSEQ multiplex PCR; TCRdb holds only in-frame clones, not every one. The sample includes around 86,000 clones, 77% of them seen just once. The data originate from a study of cytomegalovirus exposure and HLA in healthy donors. Notes on the study in general: Three chains tied to CMV proved CMV antigen-specific in vitro.

The source material was PBMCs. The receptor comes from a man aged 45 to 65 in good health and CMV-seropositive.

The CDR3 loop is CASSYPPRDLQREQYF. CDR3 coding DNA: TGTGCCAGCAGCTACCCACCCCGGGATCTCCAGCGGGAGCAGTACTTC. The chain has TRBV11-2 and TRBJ2-7; TRBD2 might be the D (5 bases). V lost 4 bases to trimming and J lost 7 bases, with 23 bases between them. Per germline, CDR1 SGHAT and CDR2 FQNNGV. CDR3 length equals 16 residues.